The 11 T cell receptor beta chains below were found in one sample sequenced in a study of blood T cells in healthy people across ages. A sample-barcoded 5' primer and a J-beta primer mix were used in a second PCR of roughly 6 to 12 cycles. TCRdb re-analysed the 5' RACE reads in MiXCR, keeping a single row per CDR3 protein. This table holds about 730,000 distinct CDR3 sequences, more than 40% found once. The sample comprised blood. These receptors all come from a woman in her fifties or sixties in good health.

This rearrangement joins TRBV5-4 to TRBJ2-1; unclear D gene. Germline loops: CDR1 SGHNT, CDR2 YYREEE (reference sequence). CDR3 length equals 15 residues. Trimming cost V 4 bases and J 2 bases, with 13 bases left between them. CDR3 DNA sequence: TGTGCCAGCAGCCTCCTCCGAGGCCCCTACAATGAGCAGTTCTTC. Protein: CASSLLRGPYNEQFF.

This clonotype has at least ten counts. This sequence joins TRBV7-2 and TRBJ2-4; D uncertain. The CDR3 runs 14 residues. Germline lookup yields CDR1 SGHTA and CDR2 FQGNSA. Trimming shortened V by 1 base and J by 6 bases, and 10 bases separated the two germline ends. In DNA form, the CDR3 reads TGTGCCAGCAGCTTAGAGAGAACGGGAAACATTCAGTACTTC. It translates to CASSLERTGNIQYF.

This sequence joins TRBV7-2 and TRBJ2-7; no definite D call. CDR1 and CDR2 from the germline V gene are SGHTA and FQGNSA. The CDR3 has 15 amino acids. Trimming took off 1 base at V and 5 bases at J, with 15 bases between the two ends. The CDR3 bases are TGTGCCAGCAGCTTAGTAGGGTCGGGCGGCAACGAGCAGTACTTC. Translating gives CASSLVGSGGNEQYF.

This clonotype was found a few times. The chain carries TRBV20-1 and TRBJ2-4; TRBD2 matches at 16 bases. CDR3 length equals 15 residues. The germline CDR1 and CDR2 sequences are DFQATT and SNEGSKA (reference sequence). Unmatched junction bases numbered 5, after V lost 6 bases and J lost 6 bases. In DNA form, the CDR3 reads TGCAGTGCCCCGGGACTAGCGGGAGGGCCAAACATTCAGTACTTC. This encodes CSAPGLAGGPNIQYF.

Notes on this clonotype: A much larger clone lies one base from this, so it may be a read error. The chain employs TRBV10-3 and TRBJ2-1, with D perhaps TRBD1 (5 bases). The CDR3 has 11 amino acids. Germline lookup yields CDR1 ENHRY and CDR2 SYGVKD. V was cut by 10 bases and J by 5 bases, with 9 bases left in between. The DNA for the CDR3 is TGTGCCAGCGAGACAGACAATGAGCAGTTCTTC. Amino acids: CASETDNEQFF.

The chain joins TRBV20-1 to TRBJ1-3; D gene uncertain. V was shortened by 6 bases and J by 4 bases, with 7 bases between the two germline ends. Per germline, CDR1 DFQATT and CDR2 SNEGSKA (reference sequence). The CDR3 consists of 11 residues. CDR3 region: CSARKGNTIYF. The CDR3 nucleotides read TGCAGTGCGAGAAAGGGAAACACCATATATTTT.

The V call is TRBV7-9, the J call TRBJ2-2, with 11 bases that match TRBD2. Germline V gene sequence: CDR1 SEHNR, CDR2 FQNEAQ (reference sequence). The CDR3 runs 16 residues. Trimming took 4 bases from V and 1 from J; bases not matched to a gene: 2. In DNA, the CDR3 is TGTGCCAGCAGCTCTGGGACTAGCGGGAACACCGGGGAGCTGTTTTTT. Amino acids: CASSSGTSGNTGELFF.

CDR3 nucleotides: TGTGCCAGCAGCCCAGCAAGGGGGGGGAACACTGAAGCTTTCTTT. This translates into CASSPARGGNTEAFF. This chain links TRBV27 with TRBJ1-1, with D possibly matching TRBD1 (6 bases). Germline CDR1 reads MNHEY; CDR2 reads SMNVEV (reference sequence). The CDR3 extends over 15 amino acids. Trimming shortened V by 6 bases and J by 1 base, and 15 bases separated the two germline ends.

The genes are TRBV3-1 and TRBJ2-1; 12 bases are a match to TRBD2. Per the germline V gene, CDR1 is LGHDT and CDR2 is YNNKEL (reference sequence). V gave up 0 bases and J gave up 8 bases; unmatched junction bases: 5. This CDR3 comprises 16 residues. CDR3 in amino acids: CASSQEASGGVDEQFF. CDR3 DNA: TGTGCCAGCAGCCAAGAGGCTAGCGGGGGGGTAGATGAGCAGTTCTTC.

On this clonotype itself: Possible read error: a much larger clone is one base away. The gene calls are TRBV21-1 and TRBJ2-3; the DNA was not compared with TRBD1, the D call given in the table. TRBV21-1 is labeled a pseudogene. The CDR3 loop spans 17 amino acids. In DNA, the CDR3 is TGTGCCAGCACCTCAAGGGGGCCTGCGGAATCCACAGATACGCAGTATTTT. Its translation is CASTSRGPAESTDTQYF.

V and J are TRBV11-2 and TRBJ2-6; TRBD2 matches 7 bases. This CDR3 is 18 amino acids long. V lost 2 bases, J lost 0 bases, and 7 bases stayed unmatched. Germline lookup yields CDR1 SGHAT and CDR2 FQNNGV. The CDR3, as DNA: TGTGCCAGCAGCTTAAGCAGCGGGGCGGTCTCTGGGGCCAACGTCCTGACTTTC. It is translated as CASSLSSGAVSGANVLTF.